A selection of T cell receptor beta chains follows, all from one sample in a study of T cell repertoires in cytomegalovirus infection. Their antigens remain unidentified. TCRdb called the reads again in MiXCR, with one record for every CDR3 protein. The sample holds about half a million distinct CDR3 sequences, roughly 42% seen once. The sample in question was cultured PBMCs, obtained from culture after CMV antigen stimulation. The receptors were gathered from a human donor in good health (CMV status not recorded). Some clones in this sample may be carry-over from other donors' samples. CDR3s include the opening cysteine and the closing phenylalanine or tryptophan. The D gene is left open where the match is weak. Clone size is given for some rows only: seen once, a few or many times, or a class if the clone is expanded.

V gene	J gene	clone size	D gene	CDR3 protein	CDR3 DNA
TRBV28	TRBJ1-5	.	.	CASGEGEGLNQPQHF	TGTGCCAGCGGGGAGGGGGAGGGTCTCAATCAGCCCCAGCATTTT
TRBV6-1	TRBJ1-5	.	TRBD1	CASSKLQGLWPQHF	TGTGCCAGCAGTAAATTACAGGGGCTTTGGCCCCAGCATTTT
TRBV6-6	TRBJ2-5	.	.	CASSYSGKTQYF	TGTGCCAGCAGTTACTCCGGGAAGACCCAGTACTTC
TRBV7-6	TRBJ2-5	once	.	CASSLDLGVGETQYF	TGTGCCAGCAGCTTAGACTTGGGGGTCGGGGAGACCCAGTACTTC
TRBV7-2	TRBJ1-4	.	.	CASSPSIGAWTNEKLFF	TGTGCCAGCAGCCCATCGATAGGGGCTTGGACTAATGAAAAACTGTTTTTT
TRBV4-3	TRBJ1-4	few	TRBD1	CASSPRTGAEEKLFF	TGCGCCAGCAGCCCCCGGACAGGGGCGGAAGAAAAACTGTTTTTT
TRBV6-5	TRBJ1-6	few	TRBD1	CASSYLPGQGAYNSPLHF	TGTGCCAGCAGTTACCTACCGGGACAGGGAGCCTATAATTCACCCCTCCACTTT
TRBV23-1	TRBJ2-7	.	.	CASSPGFSYEQYF	TGCGCCAGCTCTCCAGGTTTCTCCTACGAGCAGTACTTC
TRBV7-6	TRBJ1-3	.	.	CASRHKTSGNTIYF	TGTGCCAGCAGGCACAAGACCTCTGGAAACACCATATATTTT
TRBV12-3/TRBV12-4	TRBJ1-5	few	TRBD1	CASSSRQGTFQPQHF	TGTGCCAGCAGTTCCAGACAGGGAACTTTTCAGCCCCAGCATTTT
TRBV6-5	TRBJ1-3	few	TRBD1	CASQTGSSGNTIYF	TGTGCCAGCCAGACAGGGTCCTCTGGAAACACCATATATTTT
TRBV7-9	TRBJ2-1	once	TRBD1	CASSPSGQGRNEQFF	TGTGCCAGCAGCCCATCCGGACAGGGTCGGAATGAGCAGTTCTTC
TRBV4-2	TRBJ2-7	.	.	CASSQETGLFYEQYF	TGTGCCAGCAGCCAGGAAACGGGACTGTTCTACGAGCAGTACTTC
TRBV7-2	TRBJ2-4	many	.	CASSLAQGGGIQYF	TGTGCCAGCAGCTTAGCACAGGGAGGCGGCATTCAGTACTTC
TRBV7-2	TRBJ2-7	.	.	CASSLRPVRYEQYF	TGTGCCAGCAGCCTACGACCGGTCCGGTACGAGCAGTACTTC
TRBV7-9	TRBJ1-1	.	TRBD1	CASRAGTANTEAFF	TGTGCCAGCAGAGCCGGGACAGCGAACACTGAAGCTTTCTTT
TRBV2	TRBJ1-5	.	.	CASNRVNQPQHF	TGTGCCAGCAATAGGGTAAATCAGCCCCAGCATTTT
TRBV6-5	TRBJ2-7	.	.	CASRDSYYEQYF	TGTGCCAGCAGGGACTCATACTACGAGCAGTACTTC
TRBV6-2/TRBV6-3	TRBJ2-1	.	.	CASSYSRGGQHYNEQFF	TGTGCCAGCAGTTACTCGAGAGGAGGACAGCACTACAATGAGCAGTTCTTC
TRBV20-1	TRBJ2-3	.	.	CSASGGAATDTQYF	TGCAGTGCTAGTGGGGGGGCAGCCACAGATACGCAGTATTTT
TRBV5-4	TRBJ2-1	.	TRBD2	CASRPRGRTSGSNEQFF	TGTGCCAGCAGGCCCAGGGGGCGGACTAGCGGGAGTAATGAGCAGTTCTTC
TRBV12-3/TRBV12-4	TRBJ2-2	.	.	CASSLYVAGELFF	TGTGCCAGCAGTTTATACGTGGCCGGGGAGCTGTTTTTT